One sample yielded the 21 T cell receptor beta chains listed below, sequenced in a study of shared clonotypes between healthy human individuals. The data were produced by immunoSEQ multiplex PCR, yet TCRdb's version contains in-frame clones alone and is incomplete. Of about 470,000 clones in the sample, more than 75% were seen once. Sequenced sample: PBMCs. The receptors were gathered from a woman aged 40 to 50 in good health. Some clones in this sample may be carry-over from other donors' samples.

The chain combines TRBV5-5 with TRBJ2-7, with 7 nucleotides matching TRBD1. From germline, CDR1 is SGHKS and CDR2 YYEKEE (reference sequence). The CDR3 sequence is 16 residues long. V shed 2 bases and J 1 base; nucleotides not matched to a gene: 9. The CDR3 is CASSFPYGTASYEQYF. The CDR3 DNA reads TGTGCCAGCAGCTTTCCTTACGGGACAGCATCCTACGAGCAGTACTTC.

The gene calls are TRBV28 and TRBJ2-5, with 10 bases fitting TRBD2. J was trimmed by 4 bases and V by 1 base; bases with no gene match: 6. CDR3 length: 16 amino acids. Germline CDR1 MDHEN, CDR2 SYDVKM. As DNA, the CDR3 is TGTGCCAGCAGTTTATCTAGCGGGAGATTTCGAGAGACCCAGTACTTC. As protein: CASSLSSGRFRETQYF.

This rearrangement joins TRBV5-4 to TRBJ1-2; 7 nucleotides match TRBD1. Germline CDR1 is SGHNT and CDR2 is YYREEE (reference sequence). V lost 4 bases to trimming and J lost 4 bases; unmatched junction nucleotides: 7. The CDR3 runs to 14 residues. The CDR3 region is CASSPTGSAYGYTF. The CDR3 DNA is TGTGCCAGCAGCCCGACAGGGTCGGCCTATGGCTACACCTTC. Full variable domain (missing parts from reference TRBV5-4 and TRBJ1-2): ETGVTQSPTHLIKTRGQQVTLRCSSQSGHNTVSWYQQALGQGPQFIFQYYREEENGRGNFPPRFSGLQFPNYSSELNVNALELDDSALYLCASSPTGSAYGYTFGSGTRLTVV.

J is TRBJ2-3 and V is TRBV5-1; 14 bases match TRBD2. V gave up 4 bases and J gave up 0 bases; unmatched junction bases: 7. The CDR3 length is 18 residues. Germline CDR1 SGHRS, CDR2 YFSETQ. The CDR3 loop is CASSPPRLAGGSTDTQYF. The DNA for the CDR3 is TGCGCCAGCAGCCCGCCTCGACTAGCGGGAGGGAGCACAGATACGCAGTATTTT.

The V and J genes are TRBV25-1 and TRBJ1-2; no clear D gene. Germline lookup yields CDR1 MGHDK and CDR2 SYGVNS. With 1 base removed from V and 8 bases from J, the gap between germline ends came to 11 bases. The CDR3 has 13 residues. The chain's CDR3 is CASSEWVVHGYTF. DNA for the CDR3: TGTGCCAGCAGTGAATGGGTGGTCCACGGCTACACCTTC.

V and J are TRBV29-1 and TRBJ2-3, with D possibly called TRBD1 or TRBD2 (5 bases each). V was shortened by 3 bases and J by 3 bases, with 13 bases between the two germline ends. This CDR3 is 14 amino acids long. The germline gives CDR1 SQVTM, CDR2 ANQGSEA. CDR3 loop: CSVERGTGTDTQYF. The CDR3 nucleotides read TGCAGCGTTGAGAGGGGAACCGGGACAGATACGCAGTATTTT.

The chain couples TRBV18 to TRBJ2-2; TRBD1 is a possible D gene (6 bases). The CDR3 consists of 17 residues. Trimming removed 6 bases from V and 2 bases from J, with 19 bases in between. Germline V gene lookup returns CDR1 KGHSH and CDR2 LQKENI. DNA of the CDR3: TGTGCCAGCTCCCCCAGGGGTCCGACACAAAACACCGGGGAGCTGTTTTTT. Translating gives CASSPRGPTQNTGELFF.

This chain uses TRBV6-5 with TRBJ2-6; 8 nucleotides line up with TRBD1. Trimming cost V 6 bases and J 2 bases; bases outside gene matches: 0. CDR1 and CDR2 (germline): MNHEY, SVGAGI. The CDR3 is made up of 14 amino acids. This chain's CDR3 is CASRGQAGANVLTF. The CDR3 DNA is TGTGCCAGCAGGGGACAGGCTGGGGCCAACGTCCTGACTTTC.

DNA of the CDR3: TGTGCCTGGAGGCCGGACAGGGGCGAGTCCTACGAGCAGTACTTC. Residues: CAWRPDRGESYEQYF. The gene calls are TRBV30 and TRBJ2-7; 9 bases line up with TRBD1. CDR3 length: 15 residues. Germline V gene sequence: CDR1 GTSNPN, CDR2 SVGIG (reference sequence). V shed 3 bases and J 1 base; nucleotides not matched to a gene: 7.

This clone was seen a handful of times. Other DNA sequences in this specimen translate into the identical CDR3. This chain links TRBV7-9 with TRBJ1-1; possible D gene TRBD1, 5 bases. V was shortened by 3 bases and J by 2 bases, with 7 bases between the two germline ends. Germline CDR1 and CDR2: SEHNR and FQNEAQ (reference sequence). This CDR3 spans 13 amino acids. CDR3 region: CASSFGGNTEAFF. CDR3 bases: TGTGCCAGCAGCTTCGGGGGAAACACTGAAGCTTTCTTT.

The chain joins TRBV5-6 to TRBJ2-6; 7 bases are shared with TRBD1. In germline, CDR1 is SGHDT, CDR2 YYEEEE. This CDR3 has 17 residues. With 4 bases clipped from V and 4 bases from J, the junction kept 11 bases outside the gene matches. The CDR3: CASSAQTGNSGANVLTF. The CDR3 coding sequence is TGTGCCAGCAGCGCCCAGACAGGGAACTCCGGGGCCAACGTCCTGACTTTC.

The rearrangement uses TRBV7-9 and TRBJ1-5, with D possibly TRBD1 on 5 matching bases. The CDR3 is made up of 15 amino acids. Germline V CDR1 and CDR2: SEHNR, FQNEAQ (reference sequence). V shed 5 bases and J shed 3 bases, with 14 bases lying between them. The CDR3 nucleotides are TGTGCCAGCAGCCCCCGGGGGGGAAACAATCAGCCCCAGCATTTT. This translates into CASSPRGGNNQPQHF.

The rearrangement links TRBV6-5 to TRBJ1-2; D gene uncertain. CDR1 and CDR2 (germline): MNHEY, SVGAGI. The V gene lost 7 bases and the J gene lost 0 bases, with 15 bases spanning the gap. This CDR3 spans 15 amino acids. The DNA for the CDR3 is TGTGCCAGCACCCGACTGACGCGATCTAACTATGGCTACACCTTC. This gives the protein CASTRLTRSNYGYTF.

The chain links TRBV9 to TRBJ1-2, with TRBD1 identical over 9 bases. The CDR3 has 13 residues. Germline CDR1 and CDR2: SGDLS and YYNGEE. V lost 5 bases and J lost 2; bases outside the gene matches: 1. The CDR3 loop reads CASSTGGNYGYTF. The DNA for the CDR3 is TGTGCCAGCAGTACAGGGGGCAACTATGGCTACACCTTC.

The CDR3 sequence: CASSREGKPNEKLFF. CDR3 bases: TGTGCCAGCAGCAGAGAGGGGAAGCCTAATGAAAAACTGTTTTTT. The chain combines TRBV7-9 with TRBJ1-4; tentatively, D is TRBD1 (5 bases). V was clipped by 5 bases and J by 3 bases, with 13 bases between them. This CDR3 contains 15 residues. Germline lookup yields CDR1 SEHNR and CDR2 FQNEAQ (reference sequence).

This chain uses TRBV11-2 with TRBJ2-3, with TRBD1 matching over 10 bases. Germline V CDR1 and CDR2: SGHAT, FQNNGV. The V segment lost 0 bases and the J segment 0 bases; nucleotides outside the gene matches: 3. The CDR3 is 17 amino acids. The CDR3 loop is CASSLEGQGPSTDTQYF. The CDR3 DNA sequence: TGTGCCAGCAGCTTAGAGGGACAGGGGCCTAGCACAGATACGCAGTATTTT.

V is TRBV7-2 and J is TRBJ1-1, with D perhaps TRBD1 (5 bases). CDR3 length: 13 residues. With 3 bases removed from V and 1 base from J, the gap between germline ends came to 6 bases. Germline V gene sequence: CDR1 SGHTA, CDR2 FQGNSA. The CDR3 sequence is CASSLTENTEAFF. CDR3 nucleotide sequence: TGTGCCAGCAGCTTGACAGAGAACACTGAAGCTTTCTTT.

The CDR3 sequence is CASSYGGKAEAFF. The CDR3 DNA sequence: TGTGCCAGCAGTTACGGGGGGAAGGCTGAAGCTTTCTTT. This rearrangement joins TRBV6-5 to TRBJ1-1; possible D gene TRBD1, 5 bases. The CDR3 consists of 13 residues. CDR1 and CDR2 (germline): MNHEY, SVGAGI. The germline V and J ends were trimmed by 2 bases and 6 bases, with 10 bases remaining between them.

Concerning this clone: Other nucleotide sequences in the sample specify the same CDR3. V is TRBV7-9 and J is TRBJ2-5; D is perhaps TRBD2 (6 bases). This CDR3 has 14 residues. CDR1 is SEHNR, CDR2 FQNEAQ, per germline (reference sequence). V was shortened by 0 bases and J by 2 bases, with 7 bases between the two germline ends. The CDR3 DNA reads as TGTGCCAGCAGCTTAGCTAGCGGTCAAGAGACCCAGTACTTC. This codes for CASSLASGQETQYF.

This clone was observed a single time. Written as DNA, the CDR3 is TGTGCCAGCAGCGTAGGAGGTAGCGGTAACACAGATACGCAGTATTTT. Translation gives CASSVGGSGNTDTQYF. The chain has TRBV9 and TRBJ2-3; D is possibly TRBD2 (6 bases). V lost 0 bases, J lost 2 bases, and 13 bases lay in between. This CDR3 has 16 residues. The germline V gene encodes CDR1 SGDLS and CDR2 YYNGEE.

Worth noting for this clone: A much bigger clone sits one base away, suggesting this may be a read error. Other DNA sequences in this specimen translate into the identical CDR3. This chain connects TRBV11-3 to TRBJ2-5; 7 bases align to TRBD2. The CDR3 is 12 amino acids. J gave up 3 bases and V 9 bases, and 4 bases lay outside the gene matches. The germline gives CDR1 SGHNT, CDR2 YENEEA. CDR3 nucleotide sequence: TGTGCCAGTAGTGCGGGAGAAGAGACCCAGTACTTC. Amino acids: CASSAGEETQYF.